Presented here are 23 T cell receptor beta chains from one specimen sequenced in a study of T cell repertoires in cytomegalovirus infection. TCRdb re-called the reads through MiXCR, storing one row per CDR3 protein. The sample records some 920,000 distinct CDR3 sequences, roughly 30% being singletons. Their specific antigens are unknown. Sequences were derived from cultured CD8+ T cells from PBMCs, sampled from culture after CMV antigen stimulation. Source of these receptors: a human donor in good health (CMV status not recorded). Some clones in this sample may be carry-over from other donors' samples.

The chain links TRBV7-6 to TRBJ1-2, with D uncertain. The V gene lost 3 bases and the J gene lost 6 bases, with 8 bases spanning the gap. The CDR3 consists of 12 residues. CDR1 SGHVS and CDR2 FNYEAQ come from the germline V gene. The CDR3 sequence is CASSFHSDGYTF. In DNA, the CDR3 is TGTGCCAGCAGCTTCCACTCGGATGGCTACACCTTC.

This chain links TRBV7-4 with TRBJ2-3; 7 nucleotides agree with TRBD1. The CDR3 is made up of 14 amino acids. After removal of 4 bases from V and 3 bases from J, the junction contained 4 bases not matched to a gene. CDR1 SGHVT and CDR2 SQSDAQ come from the germline V gene. The CDR3 loop reads CASSSSTGTDTQYF. As DNA, the CDR3 is TGTGCCAGCAGCTCGTCGACAGGGACAGATACGCAGTATTTT.

The rearrangement links TRBV6-6 to TRBJ2-7; D remains ambiguous. Germline V gene data show CDR1 as MNHNY and CDR2 as SVGAGI (reference sequence). The CDR3 is 12 residues long. Trimming left V 5 bases short and J 9 bases short, with 14 bases between. The CDR3 DNA follows: TGTGCCAGCAGTCCTCTAACGGAGCCGCAGTACTTC. This sequence encodes CASSPLTEPQYF.

CDR3 in DNA: TGTGCCAGCAGAGTAGCGGGGGGCTGGGAGACCCAGTACTTC. This sequence encodes CASRVAGGWETQYF. This chain connects TRBV6-5 to TRBJ2-5, with 10 bases that match TRBD2. The J segment lost 5 bases and the V segment lost 6 bases, leaving 6 bases of the junction unmatched. In germline, CDR1 is MNHEY, CDR2 SVGAGI. This CDR3 comprises 14 residues.

The chain links TRBV19 to TRBJ2-1; 8 bases are shared with TRBD2. The CDR3 sequence is 14 residues long. Germline lookup yields CDR1 LNHDA and CDR2 SQIVND (reference sequence). Germline trimming cut 8 bases from V and 4 bases from J; bases unmatched to any gene: 7. The CDR3 region is CASWAGGFYNEQFF. DNA for the CDR3: TGTGCCAGTTGGGCGGGGGGTTTTTACAATGAGCAGTTCTTC.

This clonotype was counted between two and nine times. The chain links TRBV7-9 to TRBJ1-6; no reliable D call. Trimming took off 6 bases at V and 7 bases at J, with 16 bases between the two ends. Germline V gene data show CDR1 as SEHNR and CDR2 as FQNEAQ (reference sequence). The length of the CDR3 is 15 residues. For the CDR3, the DNA is TGTGCCAGCAGGGGAAGAGACGGTACAAATTCACCCCTCCACTTT. This codes for CASRGRDGTNSPLHF.

This clonotype turned up a few times. This rearrangement joins TRBV27 to TRBJ1-1; unclear D gene. The germline V gene has CDR1 MNHEY and CDR2 SMNVEV (reference sequence). There are 18 residues in the CDR3. The V and J ends lost 2 bases and 4 bases respectively, with 23 bases between them. In DNA form, the CDR3 reads TGTGCCAGCAGTTTAAGAGGATCCTGGGGTTGGGAAGGCACTGAAGCTTTCTTT. It codes for CASSLRGSWGWEGTEAFF.

The rearrangement joins TRBV7-6 to TRBJ2-5; D is possibly TRBD1 (6 bases). The CDR3 spans 17 residues. V was pared by 2 bases and J by 5 bases, with 21 bases between. Germline V gene lookup returns CDR1 SGHVS and CDR2 FNYEAQ. The CDR3 region is CASSLLPGQPERETQYF. Here the CDR3 DNA reads TGTGCCAGCAGCTTATTGCCCGGACAGCCCGAAAGGGAGACCCAGTACTTC.

The chain recombines TRBV5-6 with TRBJ1-6; D remains unclear. This CDR3 is 17 amino acids long. Trimming removed 2 bases at V and 0 bases at J, with 12 bases between. The germline CDR1 and CDR2 sequences are SGHDT and YYEEEE. The CDR3 coding sequence is TGTGCCAGCAGCTTCTCTACCCGGTACTCCTATAATTCACCCCTCCACTTT. Protein: CASSFSTRYSYNSPLHF.

The V call is TRBV10-3, the J call TRBJ2-2; D is possibly TRBD1 or TRBD2 (7 bases each). Between the trimmed V and J ends, which lost 6 bases and 3 bases, there was a span of 14 bases. CDR1 and CDR2 (germline): ENHRY, SYGVKD. CDR3 size: 15 residues. This chain's CDR3 is CAISSGGDDTGELFF. The CDR3 region has the DNA TGTGCCATCAGCTCAGGGGGGGATGACACCGGGGAGCTGTTTTTT.

The CDR3: CASQTGSSEQYF. The CDR3 DNA is TGTGCCAGCCAAACAGGGAGTAGCGAGCAGTACTTC. The J gene is TRBJ2-7, the V gene TRBV25-1; D is perhaps TRBD1 (6 bases). The CDR3 extends over 12 amino acids. Germline V gene sequence: CDR1 MGHDK, CDR2 SYGVNS. The ends were cut back, 8 bases at V and 6 bases at J, with 14 bases in the middle.

The J gene is TRBJ2-2, the V gene TRBV5-7; D assignment may be TRBD1 or TRBD2 (6 bases each). TRBV5-7 is identified as an open reading frame with a role that is uncertain. Trimming took off 0 bases at V and 5 bases at J, with 11 bases between the two ends. This CDR3 comprises 15 residues. In nucleotides, the CDR3 is TGTGCCAGCAGCTTGGGGGGGGCGCGGACCGGGGAGCTGTTTTTT. Translating it yields CASSLGGARTGELFF.

The chain couples TRBV12-3 or TRBV12-4 to TRBJ2-1; D gene uncertain. Trimming shortened V by 11 bases and J by 3 bases, and 8 bases separated the two germline ends. This CDR3 is 11 amino acids long. CDR3 nucleotide sequence: TGTGCCCAACTCGTCTACAATGAGCAGTTCTTC. It codes for CAQLVYNEQFF.

This clonotype was picked up one time. The gene calls are TRBV29-1 and TRBJ2-2, with D perhaps being TRBD1 or TRBD2 (5 bases each). Germline V gene lookup returns CDR1 SQVTM and CDR2 ANQGSEA. The CDR3 spans 14 residues. V gave up 5 bases and J gave up 4 bases, with 14 bases separating them. The CDR3 DNA reads TGCAGCGTTCCCGCTGGGGGTGGCACCGGGGAGCTGTTTTTT. Its protein is CSVPAGGGTGELFF.

This clonotype has only a few counts. This chain links TRBV12-3 or TRBV12-4 with TRBJ2-3; either TRBD1 or TRBD2 may supply D (6 bases each). CDR3 size: 14 residues. Trimming cost V 3 bases and J 3 bases, with 10 bases left between them. CDR3 residues: CASSFRGQTDTQYF. CDR3 nucleotides: TGTGCCAGCAGTTTCCGGGGGCAAACAGATACGCAGTATTTT.

The chain is built from TRBV7-9 and TRBJ2-1, with 16 nucleotides matching TRBD2. Germline trimming cut 3 bases from V and 7 bases from J; bases unmatched to any gene: 6. The CDR3 contains 17 residues. The germline gives CDR1 SEHNR, CDR2 FQNEAQ (reference sequence). The CDR3 bases are TGTGCCAGCAGCTTCGGGACTAGCGGGGGGGCATTGAATGAGCAGTTCTTC. It specifies CASSFGTSGGALNEQFF.

This clonotype was observed once. Possible read error: a much larger clone is one base away. CDR3 residues: CASSGLADSYEQYF. In DNA form, the CDR3 reads TGTGCCAGCAGTGGACTAGCGGACTCCTACGAGCAGTACTTC. The chain uses TRBV27 and TRBJ2-7; 10 bases are a match to TRBD2. V trimming: 5 bases; J trimming: 0 bases; junction bases outside the gene matches: 1. The germline CDR1 and CDR2 sequences are MNHEY and SMNVEV (reference sequence). The CDR3 runs 14 residues.

The rearrangement joins TRBV5-1 to TRBJ2-3; D gene uncertain. The CDR3 length is 16 residues. Germline assignment: CDR1 SGHRS and CDR2 YFSETQ. V was trimmed by 2 bases and J by 3 bases, leaving 16 bases between them. CDR3 amino acids: CASSFPGPSTTDTQYF. The CDR3 DNA reads TGCGCCAGCAGCTTCCCCGGACCGTCGACAACAGATACGCAGTATTTT.

The chain joins TRBV19 to TRBJ2-7; TRBD1 might be the D (6 bases). Looked up from germline, CDR1 is LNHDA and CDR2 is SQIVND (reference sequence). This CDR3 spans 17 amino acids. V was clipped by 3 bases and J by 4 bases, with 22 bases between them. The CDR3 loop is CASSMEQGPFLPYEQYF. CDR3 in DNA: TGTGCCAGTAGTATGGAACAGGGACCTTTTCTCCCTTACGAGCAGTACTTC.

Notes on this clonotype: The junction departs from germline at one end; a sequencing error may be responsible. The V gene is TRBV6-7, the J gene TRBJ2-2; D call uncertain. TRBV6-7 is sorted into the ORF group, with uncertain function. This CDR3 comprises 14 residues. The CDR3 DNA reads as TGTGCCATCAGTTCCAGGAGGAACACCGGGGAGCTGTTTTTT. This codes for CAISSRRNTGELFF.

This clonotype was observed once. The chain is built from TRBV6-6 and TRBJ1-1, with TRBD1 matching over 10 bases. Germline-derived CDR1 and CDR2 are MNHNY and SVGAGI (reference sequence). The ends lost 10 bases at V and 0 bases at J; junction bases unmatched: 5. This CDR3 has 14 amino acids. CDR3 coding DNA: TGTGCCATAGGACAGGGGGTCATGAACACTGAAGCTTTCTTT. Protein product: CAIGQGVMNTEAFF.

The chain is built from TRBV29-1 and TRBJ2-2; D not resolved. V was pared by 5 bases and J by 7 bases, with 8 bases between. CDR3 size: 11 residues. Germline CDR1 reads SQVTM; CDR2 reads ANQGSEA. The CDR3 DNA sequence: TGCAGCGTTCTCAGGCGCGGGGAGCTGTTTTTT. Translating it yields CSVLRRGELFF.

DNA of the CDR3: TGTGCCAGCAGCCCCAGCTCCGGACAGGGCTACAATGAGCAGTTCTTC. It specifies CASSPSSGQGYNEQFF. This chain uses TRBV7-9 with TRBJ2-1; TRBD1 agrees at 8 bases. This CDR3 is 16 amino acids long. Per germline, CDR1 SEHNR and CDR2 FQNEAQ (reference sequence). V lost 5 bases to trimming and J lost 3 bases; unmatched junction nucleotides: 9.